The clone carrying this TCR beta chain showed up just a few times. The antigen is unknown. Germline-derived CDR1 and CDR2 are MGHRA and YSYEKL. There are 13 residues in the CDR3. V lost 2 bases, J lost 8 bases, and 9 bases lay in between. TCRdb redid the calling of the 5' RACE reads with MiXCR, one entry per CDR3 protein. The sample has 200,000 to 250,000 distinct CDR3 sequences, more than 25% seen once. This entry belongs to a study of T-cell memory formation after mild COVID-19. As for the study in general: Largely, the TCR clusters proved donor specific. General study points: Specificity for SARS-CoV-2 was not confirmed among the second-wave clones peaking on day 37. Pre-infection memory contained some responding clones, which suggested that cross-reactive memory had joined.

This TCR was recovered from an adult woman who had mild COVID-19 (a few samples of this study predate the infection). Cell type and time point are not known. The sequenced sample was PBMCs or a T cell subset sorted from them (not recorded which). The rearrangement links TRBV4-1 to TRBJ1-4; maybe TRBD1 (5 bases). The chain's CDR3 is CASSQSNREKLFF. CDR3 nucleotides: TGCGCCAGCAGCCAATCAAACAGGGAAAAACTGTTTTTT.